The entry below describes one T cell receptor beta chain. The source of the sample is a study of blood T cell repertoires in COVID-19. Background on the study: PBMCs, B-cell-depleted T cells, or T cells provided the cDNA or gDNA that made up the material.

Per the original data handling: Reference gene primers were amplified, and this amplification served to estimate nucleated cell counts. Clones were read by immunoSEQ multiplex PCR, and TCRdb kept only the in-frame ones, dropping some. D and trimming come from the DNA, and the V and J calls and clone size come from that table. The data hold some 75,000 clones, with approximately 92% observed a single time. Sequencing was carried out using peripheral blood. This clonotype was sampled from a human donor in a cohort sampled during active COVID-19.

The CDR3 loop reads CATSGRDRGPAGNTIYF. For the CDR3, the DNA is TGTGCCACCAGTGGCCGGGACAGGGGGCCGGCTGGAAACACCATATATTTT. The rearrangement joins TRBV24-1 to TRBJ1-3; 12 positions agree with TRBD1. There are 17 residues in the CDR3. CDR1 is KGHDR and CDR2 is SFDVKD in the germline V gene. Trimming removed 5 bases from V and 2 bases from J; junction bases left unmatched: 6.